Presented here are 15 T cell receptor beta chains from one specimen sequenced in a study of blood T cell repertoires in COVID-19. Data came from immunoSEQ multiplex PCR; TCRdb stores just in-frame clones and leaves some out. In the table there are fewer than 700,000 clones, 85% to 90% of which are singletons. Sequenced input: peripheral blood. The receptors come from a woman aged 45-65 years with COVID-19, enrolled during active disease.

This clone was seen just once. The chain has TRBV21-1 and TRBJ2-3; TRBD2 is the table's D call and was not checked against the DNA. TRBV21-1 is a pseudogene segment. The CDR3 spans 21 residues. The CDR3 DNA reads TGTGCCAGCAGCAAAGCGCAGGCTAGCGGGGGGGCTTCCAAGGTTGCAGATACGCAGTATTTT. It codes for CASSKAQASGGASKVADTQYF.

The chain has TRBV10-2 and TRBJ1-1; 7 nucleotides line up with TRBD1. Germline CDR1 WSHSY, CDR2 SAAADI. There are 14 residues in the CDR3. V shed 0 bases and J 11 bases; nucleotides not matched to a gene: 9. The CDR3 loop is CASSESSQGVRAFF. The CDR3 DNA reads TGCGCCAGCAGTGAGTCATCCCAGGGGGTTCGGGCTTTCTTT.

The chain joins TRBV9 to TRBJ1-1, with 10 bases aligning to TRBD1. This CDR3 comprises 14 residues. V dropped 3 bases and J dropped 4; count of bases not matched to a gene: 3. Germline V gives CDR1 SGDLS, CDR2 YYNGEE. Here the CDR3 DNA reads TGTGCCAGCAGCGGGACAGGGGGAGGCACTGAAGCTTTCTTT. Encoded protein: CASSGTGGGTEAFF.

This clone was seen a single time. V and J are TRBV9 and TRBJ1-2; D is undetermined. CDR1 is SGDLS, CDR2 YYNGEE, per germline. Trimming took 2 bases from V and 4 from J, leaving 9 bases between them. The CDR3 length is 13 residues. CDR3 DNA sequence: TGTGCCAGCAGCGTTCAGGAAGGCTATGGCTACACCTTC. Amino acids: CASSVQEGYGYTF. Variable domain in full (rest from reference TRBV9 and TRBJ1-2): DSGVTQTPKHLITATGQRVTLRCSPRSGDLSVYWYQQSLDQGLQFLIQYYNGEERAKGNILERFSAQQFPDLHSELNLSSLELGDSALYFCASSVQEGYGYTFGSGTRLTVV.

The chain has TRBV7-9 and TRBJ2-1, with D perhaps matching TRBD2 (6 bases). Germline V lookup: CDR1 SEHNR, CDR2 FQNEAQ (reference sequence). The V end was cut by 5 bases, the J end by 7 bases, with 18 bases between. The CDR3 totals 15 residues. CDR3 protein: CASSLSAGRWNEQFF. CDR3 DNA sequence: TGTGCCAGCAGCCTTAGCGCGGGGAGGTGGAATGAGCAGTTCTTC.

J is TRBJ2-7 and V is TRBV11-2; tentatively, D is TRBD2 (5 bases). The CDR3 is made up of 17 amino acids. Germline-derived CDR1 and CDR2 are SGHAT and FQNNGV. With 3 bases removed from V and 7 bases from J, the gap between germline ends came to 25 bases. The CDR3 bases are TGTGCCAGCAGCTTGAGTCAGGACGGGGTCGCGTCGCGTGAGCAGTACTTC. Its protein is CASSLSQDGVASREQYF.

V gene TRBV6-2 or TRBV6-3 combines with J gene TRBJ2-1, with D possibly TRBD2 on 7 matching bases. The CDR3 runs to 15 residues. Germline V gene data show CDR1 as MNHEY and CDR2 as SVGEGT. V shed 0 bases and J shed 6 bases, with 12 bases lying between them. In nucleotides, the CDR3 is TGTGCCAGCAGTTACTCGGGGGGGCGCCTCAATGAGCAGTTCTTC. Translation gives CASSYSGGRLNEQFF.

J is TRBJ2-2 and V is TRBV7-7, with TRBD2 identical over 7 bases. Germline V CDR1 and CDR2: SSHAT, FNYEAQ (reference sequence). The ends lost 5 bases at V and 3 bases at J; junction bases unmatched: 3. This CDR3 has 14 residues. The CDR3 loop reads CASSPSGDTGELFF. The CDR3 DNA is TGTGCCAGCAGCCCGAGCGGGGACACCGGGGAGCTGTTTTTT.

The chain recombines TRBV10-1 with TRBJ1-1; D not certain. The CDR3 has 13 amino acids. Germline loops: CDR1 WNHNN, CDR2 SYGVQD (reference sequence). Between the trimmed V and J ends, which lost 0 bases and 5 bases, there was a span of 7 bases. The CDR3 spells CASSESFNTEAFF. The DNA for the CDR3 is TGCGCCAGCAGTGAGTCCTTTAATACTGAAGCTTTCTTT.

The chain links TRBV7-2 to TRBJ1-1, with a weak D call TRBD1 (5 bases). Germline V CDR1 and CDR2: SGHTA, FQGNSA. The CDR3 covers 14 residues. Trimming left V 1 base short and J 4 bases short, with 10 bases between. The CDR3 here is CASSLGSGFTEAFF. In DNA, the CDR3 is TGTGCCAGCAGCTTAGGTTCAGGGTTCACTGAAGCTTTCTTT.

This chain uses TRBV4-1 with TRBJ1-5; the match to TRBD1 covers 12 bases. Germline CDR1 MGHRA, CDR2 YSYEKL. The CDR3 spans 14 residues. Germline trimming cut 6 bases from V and 7 bases from J; bases unmatched to any gene: 4. The CDR3 loop is CASRGQGAGQPQHF. The CDR3 DNA reads TGCGCCAGCAGGGGACAGGGGGCGGGACAGCCCCAGCATTTT.

The chain carries TRBV11-2 and TRBJ1-1; D is unclear. V was shortened by 5 bases and J by 6 bases, with 10 bases between the two germline ends. Germline V gene lookup returns CDR1 SGHAT and CDR2 FQNNGV. This CDR3 is 12 amino acids long. CDR3 region: CASSVRSAEAFF. In nucleotides, the CDR3 is TGTGCCAGCAGCGTCCGATCGGCTGAAGCTTTCTTT.

The chain combines TRBV2 with TRBJ1-2, with 11 bases identical to TRBD1. Per germline, CDR1 SNHLY and CDR2 FYNNEI. V trimming: 4 bases; J trimming: 6 bases; junction bases outside the gene matches: 4. CDR3 length equals 14 residues. This chain's CDR3 is CASSGTGGGNGYTF. CDR3 coding DNA: TGTGCCAGCAGTGGGACAGGGGGCGGCAATGGCTACACCTTC.

The CDR3 nucleotides read TGCGCCAGCAGCCAAGATCCTATGAACACTGAAGCTTTCTTT. Protein: CASSQDPMNTEAFF. This chain connects TRBV4-1 to TRBJ1-1; D is unresolved. CDR1 MGHRA and CDR2 YSYEKL come from the germline V gene. CDR3 length: 14 residues. The V end lost 0 bases, the J end lost 0 bases, and 5 bases lay between the germline ends.

This chain links TRBV9 with TRBJ2-3; perhaps TRBD2 as D (6 bases). Trimming stripped 1 base from V and 4 bases from J, with 7 bases between. This CDR3 has 13 amino acids. CDR1 is SGDLS, CDR2 YYNGEE, per germline. The CDR3 DNA sequence: TGTGCCAGCAGCGTATGGGGGGCAGATACGCAGTATTTT. It is translated as CASSVWGADTQYF.